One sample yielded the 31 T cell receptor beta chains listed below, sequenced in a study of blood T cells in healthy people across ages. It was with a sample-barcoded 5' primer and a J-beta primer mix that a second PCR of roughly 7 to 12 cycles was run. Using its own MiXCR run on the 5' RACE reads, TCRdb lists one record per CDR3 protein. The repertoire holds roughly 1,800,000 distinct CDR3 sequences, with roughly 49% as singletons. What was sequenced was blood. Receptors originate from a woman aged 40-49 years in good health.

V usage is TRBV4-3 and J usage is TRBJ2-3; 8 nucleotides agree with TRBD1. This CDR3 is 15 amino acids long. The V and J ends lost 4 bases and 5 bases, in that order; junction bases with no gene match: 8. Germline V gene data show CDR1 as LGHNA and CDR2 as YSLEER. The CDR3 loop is CASSPGAGGGDTQYF. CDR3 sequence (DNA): TGCGCCAGCAGCCCTGGGGCAGGGGGCGGAGATACGCAGTATTTT.

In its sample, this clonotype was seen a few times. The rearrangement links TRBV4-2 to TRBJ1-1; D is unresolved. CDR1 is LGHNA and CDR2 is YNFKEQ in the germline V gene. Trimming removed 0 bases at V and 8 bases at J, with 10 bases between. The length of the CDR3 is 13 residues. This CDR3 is CASSQDQIGEAFF. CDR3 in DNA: TGTGCCAGCAGCCAAGATCAGATAGGAGAAGCTTTCTTT.

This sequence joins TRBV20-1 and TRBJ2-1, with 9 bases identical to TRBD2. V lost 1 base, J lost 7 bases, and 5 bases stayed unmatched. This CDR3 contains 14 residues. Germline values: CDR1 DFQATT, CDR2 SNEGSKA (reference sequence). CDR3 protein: CSARVGLAGNEQFF. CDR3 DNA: TGCAGTGCTAGAGTAGGGCTAGCGGGGAATGAGCAGTTCTTC.

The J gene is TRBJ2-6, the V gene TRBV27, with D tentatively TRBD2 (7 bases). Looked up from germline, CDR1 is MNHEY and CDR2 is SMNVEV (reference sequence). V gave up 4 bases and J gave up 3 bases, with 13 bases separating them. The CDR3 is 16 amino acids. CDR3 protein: CASSYLRGGGANVLTF. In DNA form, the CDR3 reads TGTGCCAGCAGTTACCTTAGGGGGGGTGGGGCCAACGTCCTGACTTTC.

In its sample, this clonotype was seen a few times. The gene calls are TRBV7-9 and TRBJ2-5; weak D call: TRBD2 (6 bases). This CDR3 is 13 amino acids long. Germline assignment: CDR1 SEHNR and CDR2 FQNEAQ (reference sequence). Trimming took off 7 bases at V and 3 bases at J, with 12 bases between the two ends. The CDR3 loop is CASKRDFEETQYF. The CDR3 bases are TGTGCCAGCAAGAGGGACTTCGAAGAGACCCAGTACTTC.

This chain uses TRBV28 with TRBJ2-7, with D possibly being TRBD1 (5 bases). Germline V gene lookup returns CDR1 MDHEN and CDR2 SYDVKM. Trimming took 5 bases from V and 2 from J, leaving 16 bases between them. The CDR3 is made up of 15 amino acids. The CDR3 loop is CASSRDRLQAYEQYF. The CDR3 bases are TGTGCCAGCAGTCGCGACAGACTCCAGGCCTACGAGCAGTACTTC.

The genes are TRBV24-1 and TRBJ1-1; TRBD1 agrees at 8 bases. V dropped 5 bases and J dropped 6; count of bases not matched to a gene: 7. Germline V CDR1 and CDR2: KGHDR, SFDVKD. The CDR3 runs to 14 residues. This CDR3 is CATSGARGLAEAFF. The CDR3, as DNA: TGTGCCACCAGTGGTGCCAGGGGGCTGGCTGAAGCTTTCTTT.

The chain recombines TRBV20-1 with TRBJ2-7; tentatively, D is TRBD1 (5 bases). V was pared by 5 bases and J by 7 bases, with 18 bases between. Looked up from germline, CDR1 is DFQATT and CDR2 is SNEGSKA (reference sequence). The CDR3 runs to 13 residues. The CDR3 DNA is TGCAGTGCTGGTCGGACACAGAACAATGAGCAGTACTTC. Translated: CSAGRTQNNEQYF.

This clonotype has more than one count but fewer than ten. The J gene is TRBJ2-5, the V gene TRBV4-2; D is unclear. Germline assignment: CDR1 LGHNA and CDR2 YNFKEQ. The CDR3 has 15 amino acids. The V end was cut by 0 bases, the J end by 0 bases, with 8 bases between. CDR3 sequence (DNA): TGTGCCAGCAGCCAAGATATGGGGTACCAAGAGACCCAGTACTTC. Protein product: CASSQDMGYQETQYF.

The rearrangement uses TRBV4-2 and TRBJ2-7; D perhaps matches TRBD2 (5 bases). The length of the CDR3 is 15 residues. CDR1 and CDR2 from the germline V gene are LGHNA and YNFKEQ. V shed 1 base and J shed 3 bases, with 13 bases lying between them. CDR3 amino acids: CASSQGWDSDYEQYF. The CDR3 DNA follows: TGTGCCAGCAGCCAAGGATGGGATAGCGACTACGAGCAGTACTTC.

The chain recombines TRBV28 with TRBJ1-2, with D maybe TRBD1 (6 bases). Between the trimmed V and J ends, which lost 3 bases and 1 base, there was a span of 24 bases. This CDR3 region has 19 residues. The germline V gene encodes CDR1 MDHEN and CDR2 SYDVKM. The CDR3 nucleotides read TGTGCCAGCAGTTTCTTTTCGGTTGGCAGGGGCCCGATTAACTATGGCTACACCTTC. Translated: CASSFFSVGRGPINYGYTF.

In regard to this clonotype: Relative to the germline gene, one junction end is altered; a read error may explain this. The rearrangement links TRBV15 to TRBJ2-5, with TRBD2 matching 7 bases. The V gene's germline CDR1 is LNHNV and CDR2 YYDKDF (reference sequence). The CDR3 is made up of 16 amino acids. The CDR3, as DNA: TGTGCCACCAGCAGCTCCCGGGGAGCGGGGTATGAGACCCGGTACTTC. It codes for CATSSSRGAGYETRYF.

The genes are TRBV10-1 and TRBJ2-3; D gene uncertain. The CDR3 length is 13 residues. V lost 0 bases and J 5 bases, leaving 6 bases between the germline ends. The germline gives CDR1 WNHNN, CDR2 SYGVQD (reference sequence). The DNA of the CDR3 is TGCGCCAGCAGTGAGTCGGATCGAGATACGCAGTATTTT. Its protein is CASSESDRDTQYF.

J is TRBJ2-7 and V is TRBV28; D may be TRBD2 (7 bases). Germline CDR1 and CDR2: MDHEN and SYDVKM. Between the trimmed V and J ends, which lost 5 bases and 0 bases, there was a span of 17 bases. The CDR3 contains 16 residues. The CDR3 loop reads CASSPSGGGLSYEQYF. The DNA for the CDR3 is TGTGCCAGCAGTCCCTCAGGCGGGGGCCTCTCCTACGAGCAGTACTTC.

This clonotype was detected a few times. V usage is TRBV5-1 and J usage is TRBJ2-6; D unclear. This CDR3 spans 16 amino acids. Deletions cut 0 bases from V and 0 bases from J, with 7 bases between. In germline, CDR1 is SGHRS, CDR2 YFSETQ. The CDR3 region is CASSLAGLSGANVLTF. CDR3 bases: TGCGCCAGCAGCTTGGCCGGGCTCTCTGGGGCCAACGTCCTGACTTTC. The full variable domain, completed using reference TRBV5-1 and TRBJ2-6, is KAGVTQTPRYLIKTRGQQVTLSCSPISGHRSVSWYQQTPGQGLQFLFEYFSETQRNKGNFPGRFSGRQFSNSRSEMNVSTLELGDSALYLCASSLAGLSGANVLTFGAGSRLTVL.

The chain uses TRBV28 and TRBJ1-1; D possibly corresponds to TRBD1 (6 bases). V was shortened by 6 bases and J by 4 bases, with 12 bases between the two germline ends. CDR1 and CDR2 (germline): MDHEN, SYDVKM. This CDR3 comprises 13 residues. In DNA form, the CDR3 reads TGTGCCAGCAGACCCGGACAGCTCACTGAAGCTTTCTTT. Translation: CASRPGQLTEAFF.

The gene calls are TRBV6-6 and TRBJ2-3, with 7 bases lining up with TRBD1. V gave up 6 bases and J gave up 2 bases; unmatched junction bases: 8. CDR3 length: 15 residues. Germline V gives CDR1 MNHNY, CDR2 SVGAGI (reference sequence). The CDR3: CASRPQGNPTDTQYF. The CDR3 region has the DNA TGTGCCAGCAGACCACAGGGGAACCCCACAGATACGCAGTATTTT.

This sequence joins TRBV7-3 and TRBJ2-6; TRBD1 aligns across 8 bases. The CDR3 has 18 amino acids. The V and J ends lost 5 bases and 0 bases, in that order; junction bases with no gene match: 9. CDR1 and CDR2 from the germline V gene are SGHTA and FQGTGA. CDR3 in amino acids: CASSPYGTGISGANVLTF. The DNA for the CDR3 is TGTGCCAGCAGCCCCTACGGGACAGGAATCTCTGGGGCCAACGTCCTGACTTTC.

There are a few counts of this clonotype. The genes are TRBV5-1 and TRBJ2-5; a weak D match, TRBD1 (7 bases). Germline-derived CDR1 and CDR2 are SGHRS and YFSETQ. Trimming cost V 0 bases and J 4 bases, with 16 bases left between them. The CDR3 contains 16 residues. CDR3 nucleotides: TGCGCCAGCAGCTTGGGCGGGACAGTGAAGTTAGAGACCCAGTACTTC. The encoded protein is CASSLGGTVKLETQYF.

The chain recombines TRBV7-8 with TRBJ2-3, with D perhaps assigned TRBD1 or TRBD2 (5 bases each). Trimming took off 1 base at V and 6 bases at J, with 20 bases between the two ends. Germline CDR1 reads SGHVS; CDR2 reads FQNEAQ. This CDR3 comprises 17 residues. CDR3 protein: CASSLDLRDASWDTQYF. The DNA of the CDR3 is TGTGCCAGCAGCTTAGATCTGAGGGACGCGAGCTGGGATACGCAGTATTTT.

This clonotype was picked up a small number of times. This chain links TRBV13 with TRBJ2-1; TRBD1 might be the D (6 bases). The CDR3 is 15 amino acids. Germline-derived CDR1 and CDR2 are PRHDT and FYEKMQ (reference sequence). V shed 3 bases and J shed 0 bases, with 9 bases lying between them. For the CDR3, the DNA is TGTGCCAGCAGCTTTGGACAGAACTCCTACAATGAGCAGTTCTTC. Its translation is CASSFGQNSYNEQFF.

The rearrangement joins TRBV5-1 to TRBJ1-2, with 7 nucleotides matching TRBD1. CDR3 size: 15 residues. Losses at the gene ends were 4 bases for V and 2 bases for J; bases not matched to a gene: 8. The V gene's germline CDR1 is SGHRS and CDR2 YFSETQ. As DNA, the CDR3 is TGCGCCAGCAGCCAACAGGGGCCGCCAAACTATGGCTACACCTTC. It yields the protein CASSQQGPPNYGYTF.

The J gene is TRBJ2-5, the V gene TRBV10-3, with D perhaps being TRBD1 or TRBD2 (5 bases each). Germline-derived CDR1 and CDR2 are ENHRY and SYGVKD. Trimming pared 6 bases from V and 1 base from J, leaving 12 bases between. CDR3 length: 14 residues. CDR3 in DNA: TGTGCCATCAGACGGGACGGTAGCCAAGAGACCCAGTACTTC. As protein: CAIRRDGSQETQYF.

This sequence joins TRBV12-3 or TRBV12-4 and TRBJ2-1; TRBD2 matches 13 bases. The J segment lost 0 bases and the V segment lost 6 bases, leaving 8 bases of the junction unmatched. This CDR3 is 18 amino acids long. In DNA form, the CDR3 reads TGTGCCAGCAGGCCTCCGGGACTAGCGGGGTACTCCTACAATGAGCAGTTCTTC. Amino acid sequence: CASRPPGLAGYSYNEQFF.

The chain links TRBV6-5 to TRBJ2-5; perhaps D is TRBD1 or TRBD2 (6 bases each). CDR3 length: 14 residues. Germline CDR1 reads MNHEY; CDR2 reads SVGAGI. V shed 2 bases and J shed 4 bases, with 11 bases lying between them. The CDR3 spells CASSYPEGGETQYF. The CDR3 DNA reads TGTGCCAGCAGTTACCCAGAGGGGGGAGAGACCCAGTACTTC.

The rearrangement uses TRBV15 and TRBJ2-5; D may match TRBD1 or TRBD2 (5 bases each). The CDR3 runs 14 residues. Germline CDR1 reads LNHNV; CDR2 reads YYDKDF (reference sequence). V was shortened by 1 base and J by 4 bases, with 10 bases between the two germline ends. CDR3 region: CATSRGGALETQYF. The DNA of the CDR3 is TGTGCCACCAGCAGAGGAGGGGCCTTAGAGACCCAGTACTTC.

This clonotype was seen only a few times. The CDR3 DNA follows: TGTGCCAGCAGCTCCGATCCGGGACAGGTGGCCTACAATGAGCAGTTCTTC. This gives the protein CASSSDPGQVAYNEQFF. The J gene is TRBJ2-1, the V gene TRBV7-3, with 8 nucleotides matching TRBD1. Germline CDR1 is SGHTA and CDR2 is FQGTGA. The CDR3 extends over 17 amino acids. The ends lost 4 bases at V and 2 bases at J; junction bases unmatched: 10.

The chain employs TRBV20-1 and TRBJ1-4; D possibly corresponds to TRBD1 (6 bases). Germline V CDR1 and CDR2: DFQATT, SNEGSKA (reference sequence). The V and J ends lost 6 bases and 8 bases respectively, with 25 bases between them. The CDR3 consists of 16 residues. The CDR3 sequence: CSAYPVQGLRQEKLFF. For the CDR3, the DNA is TGCAGTGCCTACCCCGTACAGGGTTTGAGGCAAGAAAAACTGTTTTTT.

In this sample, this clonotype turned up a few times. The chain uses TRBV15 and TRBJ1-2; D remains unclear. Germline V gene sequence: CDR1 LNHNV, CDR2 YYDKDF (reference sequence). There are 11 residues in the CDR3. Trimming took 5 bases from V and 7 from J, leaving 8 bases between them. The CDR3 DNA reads TGTGCCACCAGCTCGTGGGTTGGCTACACCTTC. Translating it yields CATSSWVGYTF.

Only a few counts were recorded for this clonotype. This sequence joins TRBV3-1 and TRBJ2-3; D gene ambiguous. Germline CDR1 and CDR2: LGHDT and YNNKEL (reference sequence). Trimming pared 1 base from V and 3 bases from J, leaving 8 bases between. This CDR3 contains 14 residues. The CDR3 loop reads CASSQVPETDTQYF. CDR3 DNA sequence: TGTGCCAGCAGCCAAGTGCCCGAGACAGATACGCAGTATTTT.

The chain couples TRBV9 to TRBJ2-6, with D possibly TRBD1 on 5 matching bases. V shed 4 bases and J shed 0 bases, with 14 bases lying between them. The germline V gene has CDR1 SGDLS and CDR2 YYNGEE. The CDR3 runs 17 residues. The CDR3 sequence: CASSPFPDTSGANVLTF. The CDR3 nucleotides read TGTGCCAGCAGCCCTTTTCCGGACACCTCTGGGGCCAACGTCCTGACTTTC.